These 10 T cell receptor beta chains share one sample of origin, sequenced in a study of T cell responses to AZD1222 COVID-19 vaccine. The repertoire was sequenced with immunoSEQ multiplex PCR; TCRdb's copy has only in-frame clones and lacks some. The sample has about 130,000 clones; nearly 95% are singletons. The source material was peripheral blood, sampled on day 0 of AZD1222 vaccination. Receptors originate from an adult in good health.

This clone was counted a few times. V and J are TRBV9 and TRBJ1-2, with a weak D call TRBD1 (5 bases). CDR1 and CDR2 from the germline V gene are SGDLS and YYNGEE. The CDR3 spans 13 residues. Trimming stripped 4 bases from V and 3 bases from J, with 10 bases between. The CDR3 DNA sequence: TGTGCCAGCAGCTCGGGACGGGACTATGGCTACACCTTC. Translated: CASSSGRDYGYTF. The full variable domain, with the rest looked up from reference TRBV9 and TRBJ1-2, is DSGVTQTPKHLITATGQRVTLRCSPRSGDLSVYWYQQSLDQGLQFLIQYYNGEERAKGNILERFSAQQFPDLHSELNLSSLELGDSALYFCASSSGRDYGYTFGSGTRLTVV.

This clone was found once. V gene TRBV10-3 combines with J gene TRBJ2-3, with D uncertain. V lost 11 bases to trimming and J lost 0 bases, with 12 bases between them. CDR3 length: 13 residues. The germline CDR1 and CDR2 sequences are ENHRY and SYGVKD. CDR3 coding DNA: TGTGCCTCCGAGGCGGTTAGCACAGATACGCAGTATTTT. It encodes CASEAVSTDTQYF.

This chain uses TRBV5-1 with TRBJ1-1; D unresolved. The ends were cut back, 4 bases at V and 10 bases at J, with 14 bases in the middle. This CDR3 region has 12 residues. Germline CDR1 reads SGHRS; CDR2 reads YFSETQ. The CDR3 DNA is TGCGCCAGCAGCCAGGACGGACCCCGAGCTTTCTTT. Amino acids: CASSQDGPRAFF. Together with reference TRBV5-1 and TRBJ1-1, the CDR3 gives the full variable domain: KAGVTQTPRYLIKTRGQQVTLSCSPISGHRSVSWYQQTPGQGLQFLFEYFSETQRNKGNFPGRFSGRQFSNSRSEMNVSTLELGDSALYLCASSQDGPRAFFGQGTRLTVV.

CDR3 sequence: CASRGASYEQYF. The CDR3 DNA is TGTGCCAGCAGGGGCGCTTCCTACGAGCAGTACTTC. V is TRBV6-5 and J is TRBJ2-7, with unresolved D. This CDR3 region has 12 residues. V lost 6 bases and J 1 base, leaving 7 bases between the germline ends. The V gene's germline CDR1 is MNHEY and CDR2 SVGAGI.

The chain recombines TRBV29-1 with TRBJ1-1; no definite D call. Germline CDR1 is SQVTM and CDR2 is ANQGSEA. This CDR3 spans 14 amino acids. V was shortened by 1 base and J by 2 bases, with 11 bases between the two germline ends. CDR3 loop: CSVEVRGINTEAFF. The CDR3 region has the DNA TGCAGCGTTGAAGTACGAGGGATCAACACTGAAGCTTTCTTT.

This chain connects TRBV2 to TRBJ2-3, with D possibly matching TRBD2 (5 bases). The CDR3 is made up of 16 amino acids. Trimming took 6 bases from V and 1 from J, leaving 17 bases between them. CDR1 SNHLY and CDR2 FYNNEI come from the germline V gene. CDR3 bases: TGTGCCAGCAGGGAGCGGATTTCTCCGCGCACAGATACGCAGTATTTT. Encoded protein: CASRERISPRTDTQYF.

The chain has TRBV29-1 and TRBJ1-3, with a tentative D call TRBD1 (5 bases). Trimming stripped 4 bases from V and 0 bases from J, with 13 bases between. CDR1 is SQVTM, CDR2 ANQGSEA, per germline. The CDR3 is 15 residues long. CDR3 sequence (DNA): TGCAGCGTTGTGGGACGGACACTCTCTGGAAACACCATATATTTT. Translated: CSVVGRTLSGNTIYF.

The V and J genes are TRBV29-1 and TRBJ1-1; D is perhaps TRBD1 (5 bases). With 4 bases removed from V and 3 bases from J, the gap between germline ends came to 27 bases. CDR3 length: 18 amino acids. The germline gives CDR1 SQVTM, CDR2 ANQGSEA. Here the CDR3 reads CSVGKLGTYQGVDTEAFF. DNA of the CDR3: TGCAGCGTTGGGAAGCTTGGGACCTATCAAGGGGTGGACACTGAAGCTTTCTTT. The whole variable domain, remainder taken from reference TRBV29-1 and TRBJ1-1, is SAVISQKPSRDICQRGTSLTIQCQVDSQVTMMFWYRQQPGQSLTLIATANQGSEATYESGFVIDKFPISRPNLTFSTLTVSNMSPEDSSIYLCSVGKLGTYQGVDTEAFFGQGTRLTVV.

The chain uses TRBV9 and TRBJ1-6; D perhaps matches TRBD1 (6 bases). Trimming removed 4 bases at V and 16 bases at J, with 18 bases between. This CDR3 is built from 13 residues. The germline gives CDR1 SGDLS, CDR2 YYNGEE. CDR3 protein: CASSPPEGGLLHF. The DNA of the CDR3 is TGTGCCAGCAGCCCCCCTGAGGGGGGATTACTCCACTTT.

The chain recombines TRBV6-2 or TRBV6-3 with TRBJ1-1; D remains ambiguous. V was clipped by 6 bases and J by 4 bases, with 12 bases between them. CDR1 and CDR2 from the germline V gene are MNHEY and SVGEGT. CDR3 size: 13 residues. The DNA for the CDR3 is TGTGCCAGCAGCGGCAGGTTACCCACTGAAGCTTTCTTT. The encoded protein is CASSGRLPTEAFF.